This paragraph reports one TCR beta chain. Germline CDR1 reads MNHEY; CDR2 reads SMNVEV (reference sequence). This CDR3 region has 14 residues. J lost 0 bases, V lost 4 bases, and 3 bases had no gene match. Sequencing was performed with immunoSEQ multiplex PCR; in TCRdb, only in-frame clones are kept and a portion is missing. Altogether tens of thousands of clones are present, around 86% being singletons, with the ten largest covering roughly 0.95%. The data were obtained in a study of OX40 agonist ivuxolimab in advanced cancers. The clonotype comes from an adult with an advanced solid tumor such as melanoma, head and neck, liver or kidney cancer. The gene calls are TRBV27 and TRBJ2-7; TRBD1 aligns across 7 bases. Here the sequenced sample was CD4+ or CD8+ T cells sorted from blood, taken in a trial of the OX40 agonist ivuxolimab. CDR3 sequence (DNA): TGTGCCAGCAGTTACAGGGGCAACTCCTACGAGCAGTACTTC. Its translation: CASSYRGNSYEQYF.